These 26 T cell receptor beta chains were all obtained from the same sample, sequenced in a study of T cells after yellow fever vaccination. Each CDR3 protein is one row after TCRdb ran MiXCR on the 5' RACE reads. The table lists hundreds of thousands of distinct CDR3 sequences, approximately 5.2% of them singletons. The source was CD4+ T cells sorted from PBMCs, collected on the day of the yellow fever booster vaccination. The receptors come from a man between 18 and 29 years old who received the YFV17D yellow fever vaccine.

This clonotype turned up a few times. The chain is built from TRBV30 and TRBJ2-2; 7 bases align to TRBD2. This CDR3 region has 18 residues. CDR1 GTSNPN and CDR2 SVGIG come from the germline V gene (reference sequence). V lost 0 bases to trimming and J lost 1 base; unmatched junction nucleotides: 11. CDR3 sequence (DNA): TGTGCCTGGAGTGTTCACCCCCTGACTAGCCTGAACACCGGGGAGCTGTTTTTT. Translation gives CAWSVHPLTSLNTGELFF. Variable domain in full (rest from reference TRBV30 and TRBJ2-2): SQTIHQWPATLVQPVGSPLSLECTVEGTSNPNLYWYRQAAGRGLQLLFYSVGIGQISSEVPQNLSASRPQDRQFILSSKKLLLSDSGFYLCAWSVHPLTSLNTGELFFGEGSRLTVL.

The chain links TRBV28 to TRBJ2-1; 7 nucleotides line up with TRBD1. Germline CDR1 is MDHEN and CDR2 is SYDVKM. This CDR3 is built from 14 residues. J gave up 4 bases and V 8 bases, and 8 bases lay outside the gene matches. The CDR3 region has the DNA TGTGCCAGCCAACTGGGGGACAGATACAATGAGCAGTTCTTC. Its protein product is CASQLGDRYNEQFF.

This clonotype occurred a few times. The chain employs TRBV5-1 and TRBJ1-1; the match to TRBD1 covers 7 bases. The junction had 7 bases not matched to a gene; V was cut back by 0 bases and J by 5 bases. This CDR3 has 15 residues. Germline CDR1 reads SGHRS; CDR2 reads YFSETQ. The CDR3 loop reads CASSLAGDSLTEAFF. The CDR3 DNA reads as TGCGCCAGCAGCTTGGCTGGGGACAGTTTGACTGAAGCTTTCTTT. Looking up the rest from reference TRBV5-1 and TRBJ1-1 gives the full variable domain: KAGVTQTPRYLIKTRGQQVTLSCSPISGHRSVSWYQQTPGQGLQFLFEYFSETQRNKGNFPGRFSGRQFSNSRSEMNVSTLELGDSALYLCASSLAGDSLTEAFFGQGTRLTVV.

The table lists this clonotype with a few counts. This rearrangement joins TRBV20-1 to TRBJ2-3; D gene ambiguous. Germline loops: CDR1 DFQATT, CDR2 SNEGSKA (reference sequence). With 1 base removed from V and 0 bases from J, the gap between germline ends came to 5 bases. The CDR3 sequence is 13 residues long. CDR3 sequence reads: CSARAGSTDTQYF. For the CDR3, the DNA is TGCAGTGCTAGAGCCGGGAGCACAGATACGCAGTATTTT.

The gene calls are TRBV29-1 and TRBJ2-1; D unresolved. CDR3 length equals 11 residues. Germline V gives CDR1 SQVTM, CDR2 ANQGSEA. Trimming shortened V by 4 bases and J by 8 bases, and 9 bases separated the two germline ends. CDR3 residues: CSVVRVDEQFF. The CDR3 DNA sequence: TGCAGCGTTGTTAGGGTTGATGAGCAGTTCTTC.

This clonotype was seen repeatedly, ten times or more. The gene calls are TRBV10-3 and TRBJ1-2; a weak D match, TRBD1 (5 bases). This CDR3 has 13 amino acids. CDR1 ENHRY and CDR2 SYGVKD come from the germline V gene. V lost 3 bases, J lost 8 bases, and 13 bases lay in between. The CDR3 region has the DNA TGTGCCATCAGTGAACGACAGATCTACGGCTACACCTTC. This translates into CAISERQIYGYTF.

This chain links TRBV29-1 with TRBJ1-2, with 10 bases identical to TRBD1. The CDR3 totals 19 residues. Germline CDR1 SQVTM, CDR2 ANQGSEA. The J segment lost 6 bases and the V segment lost 6 bases, leaving 25 bases of the junction unmatched. The CDR3 DNA is TGCAGCGTCCTGCCCCCTTTCTCCGGGACAGGGGTCGTAGGGGATGGCTACACCTTC. Translation gives CSVLPPFSGTGVVGDGYTF.

In its sample, this clonotype was seen a few times. The chain has TRBV4-3 and TRBJ2-7, with 7 positions matching TRBD2. Trimming took 4 bases from V and 7 from J; bases not matched to a gene: 16. Germline V CDR1 and CDR2: LGHNA, YSLEER. This CDR3 has 16 amino acids. The CDR3 protein is CASSPLWGGTLGEQYF. In nucleotides, the CDR3 is TGCGCCAGCAGCCCCTTATGGGGGGGGACCCTAGGTGAGCAGTACTTC.

This clonotype was seen more than once but under ten times. CDR3 in DNA: TGTGCCAGCAGTTTAGATCGCTCGGGGGCGAAGAACTATGGCTACACCTTC. It encodes CASSLDRSGAKNYGYTF. The rearrangement links TRBV27 to TRBJ1-2; weak D call: TRBD1 (6 bases). The CDR3 loop spans 17 amino acids. In germline, CDR1 is MNHEY, CDR2 SMNVEV (reference sequence). V lost 2 bases and J lost 2, with 18 bases in between.

The table lists this clonotype with a few counts. Written as DNA, the CDR3 is TGTGCCAGCAGTGATGTAAGGGGGAACATTCAGTACTTC. Protein: CASSDVRGNIQYF. This chain joins TRBV6-1 and TRBJ2-4; weak D call: TRBD1 (6 bases). This CDR3 comprises 13 residues. V dropped 3 bases and J dropped 7 bases, with 10 bases sitting between them. Germline V gene sequence: CDR1 MNHNS, CDR2 SASEGT.

The chain has TRBV28 and TRBJ2-3; 7 nucleotides line up with TRBD2. V trimming: 5 bases; J trimming: 6 bases; junction bases outside the gene matches: 8. CDR1 and CDR2 (germline): MDHEN, SYDVKM. The CDR3 contains 14 residues. In DNA form, the CDR3 reads TGTGCCAGCAGTGCCCCCGGACTAGTCGATACGCAGTATTTT. It is translated as CASSAPGLVDTQYF. Together with reference TRBV28 and TRBJ2-3, the CDR3 gives the full variable domain: DVKVTQSSRYLVKRTGEKVFLECVQDMDHENMFWYRQDPGLGLRLIYFSYDVKMKEKGDIPEGYSVSREKKERFSLILESASTNQTSMYLCASSAPGLVDTQYFGPGTRLTVL.

The sample holds many counts of this clonotype. The chain combines TRBV12-3 or TRBV12-4 with TRBJ1-2; 7 bases line up with TRBD1. The CDR3 runs to 16 residues. J lost 4 bases, V lost 1 base, and 9 bases had no gene match. The CDR3 sequence: CASSLGWTGSGYGYTF. The CDR3 coding sequence is TGTGCCAGCAGTTTAGGATGGACAGGCTCTGGCTATGGCTACACCTTC.

This clonotype was counted between two and nine times. V and J are TRBV7-2 and TRBJ2-5; D is ambiguous. The CDR3 is made up of 15 amino acids. The germline CDR1 and CDR2 sequences are SGHTA and FQGNSA. V was trimmed by 1 base and J by 3 bases, leaving 12 bases between them. This CDR3 is CASSLGVIWEETQYF. The CDR3 DNA reads TGTGCCAGCAGCTTAGGTGTAATTTGGGAAGAGACCCAGTACTTC.

This clonotype was detected a few times. The rearrangement joins TRBV20-1 to TRBJ2-7, with TRBD1 identical over 7 bases. Germline trimming cut 6 bases from V and 5 bases from J; bases unmatched to any gene: 4. Per the germline V gene, CDR1 is DFQATT and CDR2 is SNEGSKA (reference sequence). This CDR3 region has 11 residues. CDR3: CSAVQGNEQYV. CDR3 nucleotide sequence: TGCAGTGCAGTACAGGGGAACGAGCAGTACGTC.

This clonotype was seen a handful of times. The chain links TRBV3-1 to TRBJ2-6, with a weak D call TRBD1 (5 bases). Trimming shortened V by 6 bases and J by 0 bases, and 9 bases separated the two germline ends. Germline V CDR1 and CDR2: LGHDT, YNNKEL (reference sequence). The CDR3 runs 15 residues. The chain's CDR3 is CASRRRGSGANVLTF. The CDR3 nucleotides read TGTGCCAGCAGGCGTAGGGGCTCTGGGGCCAACGTCCTGACTTTC. Using reference TRBV3-1 and TRBJ2-6 for the parts outside the CDR3, the full variable domain is DTAVSQTPKYLVTQMGNDKSIKCEQNLGHDTMYWYKQDSKKFLKIMFSYNNKELIINETVPNRFSPKSPDKAHLNLHINSLELGDSAVYFCASRRRGSGANVLTFGAGSRLTVL.

This chain connects TRBV11-3 to TRBJ1-1; no reliable D call. The germline gives CDR1 SGHNT, CDR2 YENEEA. This CDR3 region has 13 residues. Trimming removed 0 bases from V and 9 bases from J, with 11 bases in between. The CDR3 region has the DNA TGTGCCAGCAGCTTAGATCCGGGTTCAAAAGCTTTCTTT. Translating it yields CASSLDPGSKAFF.

Note on this clonotype: A much bigger clone sits one base away, suggesting this may be a read error. The chain uses TRBV5-1 and TRBJ2-7, with 7 bases aligning to TRBD1. Germline loops: CDR1 SGHRS, CDR2 YFSETQ. The CDR3 is made up of 12 amino acids. The CDR3 nucleotides are TGCGCCAGCAGCCTTGACAGGGACGAGCTGTACTTC. This codes for CASSLDRDELYF.

Only a few counts were recorded for this clonotype. The genes are TRBV5-4 and TRBJ1-2; tentatively, D is TRBD1 (6 bases). Trimming cost V 0 bases and J 2 bases, with 11 bases left between them. Looked up from germline, CDR1 is SGHNT and CDR2 is YYREEE (reference sequence). The CDR3 has 15 residues. The CDR3 loop is CASSLEWTANYGYTF. CDR3 DNA sequence: TGTGCCAGCAGCTTGGAATGGACAGCCAACTATGGCTACACCTTC.

This clonotype was observed at least ten times. The gene calls are TRBV21-1 and TRBJ2-2; the table's D call TRBD1 went unverified against the DNA. TRBV21-1 has pseudogene status. The CDR3 runs to 15 residues. The chain's CDR3 is CAKGQGERRTGELFF. The CDR3 bases are TGTGCCAAGGGACAGGGGGAGCGCCGAACCGGGGAGCTGTTTTTT.

A few counts support this clonotype. The chain combines TRBV4-3 with TRBJ2-5; no definite D call. V lost 0 bases to trimming and J lost 3 bases, with 14 bases between them. The CDR3 extends over 16 amino acids. Germline V gives CDR1 LGHNA, CDR2 YSLEER. The CDR3 protein is CASSQERRHGKETQYF. The DNA of the CDR3 is TGCGCCAGCAGCCAAGAAAGGAGACATGGAAAAGAGACCCAGTACTTC.

As DNA, the CDR3 is TGTGCCAGCAGCAATCGGGGAGCTAACTATGGCTACACCTTC. Protein product: CASSNRGANYGYTF. V and J are TRBV7-2 and TRBJ1-2; no clear D. Trimming cost V 5 bases and J 0 bases, with 10 bases left between them. CDR1 SGHTA and CDR2 FQGNSA come from the germline V gene. This CDR3 is 14 amino acids long.

This clonotype was counted many times. This chain uses TRBV10-2 with TRBJ2-1; TRBD1 or TRBD2 may be the D gene (5 bases each). This CDR3 is built from 17 residues. Between the trimmed V and J ends, which lost 4 bases and 7 bases, there was a span of 23 bases. Germline-derived CDR1 and CDR2 are WSHSY and SAAADI. As DNA, the CDR3 is TGCGCCAGCAGTGCCCTCGAGGGCTACCGAGGGGCAAATGAGCAGTTCTTC. It translates to CASSALEGYRGANEQFF.

The rearrangement joins TRBV6-6 to TRBJ2-2, with a weak D call TRBD1 (7 bases). CDR1 and CDR2 (germline): MNHNY, SVGAGI (reference sequence). Trimming removed 8 bases from V and 3 bases from J, with 16 bases in between. CDR3 size: 15 residues. The CDR3 sequence: CASASGGRHTGELFF. In DNA, the CDR3 is TGTGCCAGCGCCTCAGGGGGGAGGCACACCGGGGAGCTGTTTTTT.

This clonotype occurred many times. The V gene is TRBV4-3, the J gene TRBJ1-2; a possible D gene is TRBD1 (5 bases). The CDR3 is 14 amino acids. V lost 3 bases and J 4 bases, leaving 12 bases between the germline ends. Germline CDR1 and CDR2: LGHNA and YSLEER. This chain's CDR3 is CASSQGDPGYGYTF. The CDR3 DNA is TGCGCCAGCAGCCAGGGGGACCCCGGCTATGGCTACACCTTC.

Many counts were recorded for this clonotype. Relative to the germline gene, one junction end is altered; a read error may explain this. CDR3 residues: CASSLRSSGGVPF. The CDR3 DNA reads TGTGCCAGCAGCTTAAGGTCTAGCGGGGGCGTTCCTTTT. The chain is built from TRBV7-9 and TRBJ2-3; TRBD2 matches 10 bases. CDR3 length: 13 residues. Germline-derived CDR1 and CDR2 are SEHNR and FQNEAQ (reference sequence).

There are many counts of this clonotype. This chain links TRBV6-5 with TRBJ1-5; D is uncertain. V was cut by 0 bases and J by 3 bases, with 3 bases left in between. The CDR3 is 13 residues long. The V gene's germline CDR1 is MNHEY and CDR2 SVGAGI. CDR3 DNA sequence: TGTGCCAGCAGTTACTCGATCAATCAGCCCCAGCATTTT. This gives the protein CASSYSINQPQHF.